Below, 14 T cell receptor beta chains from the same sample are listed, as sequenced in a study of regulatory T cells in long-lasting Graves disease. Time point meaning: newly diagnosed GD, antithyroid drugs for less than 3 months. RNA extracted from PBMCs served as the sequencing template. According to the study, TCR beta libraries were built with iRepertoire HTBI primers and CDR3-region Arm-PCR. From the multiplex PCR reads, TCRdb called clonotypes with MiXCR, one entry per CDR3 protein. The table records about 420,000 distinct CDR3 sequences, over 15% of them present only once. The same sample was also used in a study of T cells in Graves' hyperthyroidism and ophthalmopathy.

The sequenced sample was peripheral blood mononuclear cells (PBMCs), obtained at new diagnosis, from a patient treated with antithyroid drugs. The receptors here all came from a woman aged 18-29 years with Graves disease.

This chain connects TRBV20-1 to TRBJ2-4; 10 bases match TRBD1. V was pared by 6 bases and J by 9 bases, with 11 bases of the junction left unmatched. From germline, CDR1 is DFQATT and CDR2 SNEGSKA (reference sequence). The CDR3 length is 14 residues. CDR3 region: CSAPAGTGEVIQYF. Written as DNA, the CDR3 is TGCAGTGCGCCAGCCGGGACAGGGGAAGTCATTCAGTACTTC.

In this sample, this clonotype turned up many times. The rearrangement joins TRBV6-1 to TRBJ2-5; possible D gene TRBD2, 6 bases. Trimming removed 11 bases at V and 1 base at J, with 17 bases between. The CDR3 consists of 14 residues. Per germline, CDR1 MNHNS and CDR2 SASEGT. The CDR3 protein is CAGGFKTLQETQYF. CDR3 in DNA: TGTGCCGGGGGGTTTAAGACACTCCAAGAGACCCAGTACTTC.

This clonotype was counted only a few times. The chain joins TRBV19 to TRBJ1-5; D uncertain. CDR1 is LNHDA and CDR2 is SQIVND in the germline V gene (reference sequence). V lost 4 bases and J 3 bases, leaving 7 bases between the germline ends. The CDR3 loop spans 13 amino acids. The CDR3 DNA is TGTGCCAGTAGTAGGTCGTTCAATCAGCCCCAGCATTTT. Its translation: CASSRSFNQPQHF.

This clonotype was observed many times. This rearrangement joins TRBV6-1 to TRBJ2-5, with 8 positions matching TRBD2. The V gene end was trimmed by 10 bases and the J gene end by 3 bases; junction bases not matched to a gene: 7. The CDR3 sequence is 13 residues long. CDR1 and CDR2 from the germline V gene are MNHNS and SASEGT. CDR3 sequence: CATQTTSEETQYF. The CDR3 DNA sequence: TGTGCCACCCAAACGACTAGCGAAGAGACCCAGTACTTC.

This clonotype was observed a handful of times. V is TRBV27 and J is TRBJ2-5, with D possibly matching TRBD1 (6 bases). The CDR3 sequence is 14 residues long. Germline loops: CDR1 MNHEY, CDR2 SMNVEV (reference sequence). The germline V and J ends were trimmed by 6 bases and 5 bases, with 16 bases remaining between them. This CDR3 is CASRPQGLWETQYF. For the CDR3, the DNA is TGTGCCAGCAGGCCACAGGGATTATGGGAGACCCAGTACTTC.

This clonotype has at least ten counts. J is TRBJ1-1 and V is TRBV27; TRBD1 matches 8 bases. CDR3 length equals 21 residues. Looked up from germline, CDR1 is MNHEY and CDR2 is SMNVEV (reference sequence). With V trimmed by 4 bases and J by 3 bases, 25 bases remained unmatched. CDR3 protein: CASSSRPTTLGQGIPDTEAFF. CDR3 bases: TGTGCCAGCAGTTCCCGCCCCACCACTCTCGGACAGGGAATACCGGACACTGAAGCTTTCTTT.

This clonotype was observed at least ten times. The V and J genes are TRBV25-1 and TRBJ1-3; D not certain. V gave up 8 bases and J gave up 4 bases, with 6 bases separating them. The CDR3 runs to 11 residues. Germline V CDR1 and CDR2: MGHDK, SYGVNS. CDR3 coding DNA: TGTGCCAGCCGTGGGGGAAACACCATATATTTT. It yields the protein CASRGGNTIYF.

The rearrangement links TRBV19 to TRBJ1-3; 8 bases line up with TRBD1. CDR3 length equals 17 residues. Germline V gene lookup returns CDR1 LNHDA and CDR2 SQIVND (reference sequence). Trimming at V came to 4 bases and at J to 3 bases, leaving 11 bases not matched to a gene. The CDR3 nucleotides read TGTGCCAGTAGTACCCGGGACAGGACCGTCGTTGGAAACACCATATATTTT. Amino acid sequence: CASSTRDRTVVGNTIYF. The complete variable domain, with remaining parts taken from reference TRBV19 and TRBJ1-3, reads DGGITQSPKYLFRKEGQNVTLSCEQNLNHDAMYWYRQDPGQGLRLIYYSQIVNDFQKGDIAEGYSVSREKKESFPLTVTSAQKNPTAFYLCASSTRDRTVVGNTIYFGEGSWLTVV.

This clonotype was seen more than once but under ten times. In DNA, the CDR3 is TGTGCCAGCAGCCCTCTTGACTCCCCCGCGGGAAATTCCTACAATGAGCAGTTCTTC. It is translated as CASSPLDSPAGNSYNEQFF. This rearrangement joins TRBV13 to TRBJ2-1, with D possibly matching TRBD2 (6 bases). V was cut by 5 bases and J by 1 base, with 24 bases left in between. Germline CDR1 reads PRHDT; CDR2 reads FYEKMQ (reference sequence). CDR3 size: 19 residues.

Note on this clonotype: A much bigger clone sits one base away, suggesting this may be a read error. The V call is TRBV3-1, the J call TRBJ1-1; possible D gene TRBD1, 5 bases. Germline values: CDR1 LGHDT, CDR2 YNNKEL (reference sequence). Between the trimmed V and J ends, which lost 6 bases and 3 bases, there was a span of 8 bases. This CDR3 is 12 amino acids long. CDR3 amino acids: CASSNRHTEAFF. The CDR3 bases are TGTGCCAGCAGTAACAGGCACACTGAAGCTTTCTTT.

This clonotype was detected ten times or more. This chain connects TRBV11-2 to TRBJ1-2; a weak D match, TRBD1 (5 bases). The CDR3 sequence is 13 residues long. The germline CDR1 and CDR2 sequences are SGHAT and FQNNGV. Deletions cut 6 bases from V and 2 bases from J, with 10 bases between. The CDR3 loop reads CASRRAGNYGYTF. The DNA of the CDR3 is TGTGCCAGCAGACGTGCAGGGAACTATGGCTACACCTTC. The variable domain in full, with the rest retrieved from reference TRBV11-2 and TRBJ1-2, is EAGVAQSPRYKIIEKRQSVAFWCNPISGHATLYWYQQILGQGPKLLIQFQNNGVVDDSQLPKDRFSAERLKGVDSTLKIQPAKLEDSAVYLCASRRAGNYGYTFGSGTRLTVV.

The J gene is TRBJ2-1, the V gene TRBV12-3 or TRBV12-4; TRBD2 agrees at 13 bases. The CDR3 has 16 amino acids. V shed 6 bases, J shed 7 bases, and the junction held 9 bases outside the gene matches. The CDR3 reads CASSSAGTSGINEQFF. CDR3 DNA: TGTGCCAGCAGCTCCGCAGGGACTAGCGGGATAAATGAGCAGTTCTTC.

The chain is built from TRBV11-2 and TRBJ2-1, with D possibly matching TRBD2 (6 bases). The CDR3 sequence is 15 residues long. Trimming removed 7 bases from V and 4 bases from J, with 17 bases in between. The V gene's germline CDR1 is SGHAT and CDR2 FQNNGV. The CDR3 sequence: CASTISGRLYNEQFF. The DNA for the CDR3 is TGTGCCAGCACAATTAGCGGCCGGCTTTACAATGAGCAGTTCTTC.

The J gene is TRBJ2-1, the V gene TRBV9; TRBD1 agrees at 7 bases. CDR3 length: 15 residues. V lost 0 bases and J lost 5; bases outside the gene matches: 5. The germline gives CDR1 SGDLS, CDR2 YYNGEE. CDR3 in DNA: TGTGCCAGCAGCGTAGTCCCGACAGGGAACAATGAGCAGTTCTTC. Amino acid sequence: CASSVVPTGNNEQFF. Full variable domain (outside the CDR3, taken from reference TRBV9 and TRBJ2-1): DSGVTQTPKHLITATGQRVTLRCSPRSGDLSVYWYQQSLDQGLQFLIQYYNGEERAKGNILERFSAQQFPDLHSELNLSSLELGDSALYFCASSVVPTGNNEQFFGPGTRLTVL.